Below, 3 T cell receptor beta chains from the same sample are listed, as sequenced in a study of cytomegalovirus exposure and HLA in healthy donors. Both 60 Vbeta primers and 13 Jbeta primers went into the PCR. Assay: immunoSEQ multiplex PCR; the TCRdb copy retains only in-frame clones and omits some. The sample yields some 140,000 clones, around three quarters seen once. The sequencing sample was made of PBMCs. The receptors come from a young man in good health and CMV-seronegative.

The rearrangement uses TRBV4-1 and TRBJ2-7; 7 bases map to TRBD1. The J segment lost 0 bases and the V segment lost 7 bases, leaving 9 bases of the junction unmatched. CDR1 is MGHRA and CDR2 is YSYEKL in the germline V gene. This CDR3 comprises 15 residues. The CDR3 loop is CASTKRQGFSYEQYF. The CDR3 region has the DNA TGCGCCAGCACAAAACGACAGGGTTTCTCCTACGAGCAGTACTTC.

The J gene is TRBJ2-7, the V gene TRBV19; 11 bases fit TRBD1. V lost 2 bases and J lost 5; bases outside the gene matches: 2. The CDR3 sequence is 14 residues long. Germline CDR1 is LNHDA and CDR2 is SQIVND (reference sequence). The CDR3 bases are TGTGCCAGTAGTATACCGGGACAGGGGGACGAGCAGTACTTC. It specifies CASSIPGQGDEQYF.

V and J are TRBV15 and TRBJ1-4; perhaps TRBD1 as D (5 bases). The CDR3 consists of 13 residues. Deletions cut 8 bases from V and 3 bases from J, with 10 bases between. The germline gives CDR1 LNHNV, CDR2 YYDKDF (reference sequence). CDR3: CATGASSNEKLFF. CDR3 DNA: TGTGCCACCGGGGCCTCCTCTAATGAAAAACTGTTTTTT.